Shown below are 3 T cell receptor beta chains from a single sample sequenced in a study of T cell responses to AZD1222 COVID-19 vaccine. Measured with immunoSEQ multiplex PCR; TCRdb has only the in-frame clones, and not every one. Of around 150,000 clones detected, 90% appear once; the ten largest clones hold 3% to 3.5%. The sample was peripheral blood, taken 28 days after the second AZD1222 dose. The source is an adult who received the AZD1222 COVID-19 vaccine.

This clone was counted only a few times. The rearrangement links TRBV27 to TRBJ2-2; D gene uncertain. The CDR3 sequence is 12 residues long. V gave up 5 bases and J gave up 7 bases, with 8 bases separating them. CDR1 is MNHEY, CDR2 SMNVEV, per germline (reference sequence). CDR3 coding DNA: TGTGCCAGCAGTCTTCGCTACGGGGAGCTGTTTTTT. Translation gives CASSLRYGELFF.

This clone was detected a few times. The gene calls are TRBV5-1 and TRBJ2-1, with 9 bases identical to TRBD2. J was trimmed by 7 bases and V by 3 bases; bases with no gene match: 8. The CDR3 has 15 residues. In germline, CDR1 is SGHRS, CDR2 YFSETQ. The CDR3 sequence: CASSWRAGGGNEQFF. CDR3 DNA sequence: TGCGCCAGCAGCTGGAGAGCGGGAGGAGGTAATGAGCAGTTCTTC.

This rearrangement joins TRBV4-1 to TRBJ2-5; weak D call: TRBD1 (5 bases). The germline V and J ends were trimmed by 0 bases and 4 bases, with 15 bases remaining between them. The CDR3 is 16 residues long. The V gene's germline CDR1 is MGHRA and CDR2 YSYEKL. The CDR3 bases are TGCGCCAGCAGCCAAGATTTCCAGGGCACTGGAGAGACCCAGTACTTC. Protein sequence: CASSQDFQGTGETQYF.